The clone carrying this T cell receptor beta chain was recorded many times. Positive CCR7 selection of CD45RO-negative cells yielded the naive CD8 cells, and terminally differentiated effector memory CD45RA+ cells were excluded. HIV-negative, healthy adults without recent acute infections or vaccinations were the donors. The CDR3 is 14 residues long. Germline V lookup: CDR1 SQVTM, CDR2 ANQGSEA. Trimming took off 4 bases at V and 2 bases at J, with 15 bases between the two ends. Several immunoSEQ 96-well plates shared each subset's DNA, each plate a replicate. Original analysis: ImmunoSEQ only sent back junction sequences with no quality scores, so filtering was done differently. The protocol was immunoSEQ multiplex PCR, while the TCRdb copy is restricted to in-frame clones and leaves out a portion. Clone size and V and J calls were adopted from that table, with D and trimming inferred from the DNA. Here the sample spans about 2.1 million clones, around 93% being singletons.

The record originates from a study of shared clonotypes between healthy human individuals. Study-level background: Two female and three male donors aged 18 to 49 were enrolled.

This receptor was taken from a man aged 18-30 years in good health. Some clones in this sample may be carry-over from other donors' samples. The gene calls are TRBV29-1 and TRBJ2-7; D may be TRBD1 (5 bases). Sequenced sample: naive CD8+ T cells from PBMCs. The chain's CDR3 is CSVVPLQAAYEQYF. CDR3 DNA sequence: TGCAGCGTTGTTCCCCTACAGGCAGCCTACGAGCAGTACTTC.